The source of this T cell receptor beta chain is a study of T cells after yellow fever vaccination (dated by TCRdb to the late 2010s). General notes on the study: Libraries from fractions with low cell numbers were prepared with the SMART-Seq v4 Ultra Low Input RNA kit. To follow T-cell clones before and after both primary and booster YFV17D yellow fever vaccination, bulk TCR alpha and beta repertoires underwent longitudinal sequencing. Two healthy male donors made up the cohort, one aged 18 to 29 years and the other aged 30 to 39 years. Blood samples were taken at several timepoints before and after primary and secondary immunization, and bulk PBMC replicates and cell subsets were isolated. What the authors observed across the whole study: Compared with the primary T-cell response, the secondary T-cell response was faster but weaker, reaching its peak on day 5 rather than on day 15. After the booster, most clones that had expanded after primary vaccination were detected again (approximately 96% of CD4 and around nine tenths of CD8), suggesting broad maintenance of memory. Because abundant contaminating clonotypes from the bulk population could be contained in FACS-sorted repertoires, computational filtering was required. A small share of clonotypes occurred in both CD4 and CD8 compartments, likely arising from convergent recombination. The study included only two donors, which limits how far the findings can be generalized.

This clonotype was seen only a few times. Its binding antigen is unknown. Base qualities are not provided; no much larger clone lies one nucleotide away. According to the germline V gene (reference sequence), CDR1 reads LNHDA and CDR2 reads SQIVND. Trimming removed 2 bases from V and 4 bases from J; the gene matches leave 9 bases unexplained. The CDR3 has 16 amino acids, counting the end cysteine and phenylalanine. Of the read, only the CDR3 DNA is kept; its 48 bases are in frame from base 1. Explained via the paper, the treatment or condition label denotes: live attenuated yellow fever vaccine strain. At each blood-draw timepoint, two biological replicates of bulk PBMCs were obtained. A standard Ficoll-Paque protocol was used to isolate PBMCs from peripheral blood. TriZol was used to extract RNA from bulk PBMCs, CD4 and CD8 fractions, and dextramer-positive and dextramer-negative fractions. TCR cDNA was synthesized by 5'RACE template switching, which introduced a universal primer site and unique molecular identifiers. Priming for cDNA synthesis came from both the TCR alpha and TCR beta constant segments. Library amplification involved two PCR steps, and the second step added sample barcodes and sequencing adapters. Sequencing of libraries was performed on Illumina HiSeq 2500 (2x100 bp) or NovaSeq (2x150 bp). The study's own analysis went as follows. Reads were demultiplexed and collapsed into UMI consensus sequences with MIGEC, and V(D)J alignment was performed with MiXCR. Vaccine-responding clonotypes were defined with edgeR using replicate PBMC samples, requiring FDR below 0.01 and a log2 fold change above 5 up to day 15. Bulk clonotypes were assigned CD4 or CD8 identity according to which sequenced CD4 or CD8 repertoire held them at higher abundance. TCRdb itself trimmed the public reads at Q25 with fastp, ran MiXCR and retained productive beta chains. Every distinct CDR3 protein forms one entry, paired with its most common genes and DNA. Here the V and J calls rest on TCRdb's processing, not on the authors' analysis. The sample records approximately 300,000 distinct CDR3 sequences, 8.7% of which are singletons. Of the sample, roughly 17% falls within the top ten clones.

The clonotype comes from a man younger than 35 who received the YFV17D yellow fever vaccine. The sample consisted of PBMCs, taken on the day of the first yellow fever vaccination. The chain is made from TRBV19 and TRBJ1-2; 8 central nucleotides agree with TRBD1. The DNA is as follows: TGTGCCAGTAGTATACCCTGGACAGGGAATGGCTATGGCTACACCTTC. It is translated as CASSIPWTGNGYGYTF.